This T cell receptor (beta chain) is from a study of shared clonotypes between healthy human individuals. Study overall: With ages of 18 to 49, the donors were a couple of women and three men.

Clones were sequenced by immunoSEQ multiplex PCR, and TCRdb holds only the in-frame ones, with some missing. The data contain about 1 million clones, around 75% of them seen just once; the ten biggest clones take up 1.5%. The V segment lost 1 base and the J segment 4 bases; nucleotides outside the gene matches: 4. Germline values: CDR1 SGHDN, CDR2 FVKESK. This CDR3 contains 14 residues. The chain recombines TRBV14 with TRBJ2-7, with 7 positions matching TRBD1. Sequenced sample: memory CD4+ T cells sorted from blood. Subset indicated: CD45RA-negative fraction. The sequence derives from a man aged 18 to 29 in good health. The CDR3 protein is CASSQVDRTYEQYF. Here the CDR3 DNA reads TGTGCCAGCAGCCAAGTGGACAGGACGTACGAGCAGTACTTC.